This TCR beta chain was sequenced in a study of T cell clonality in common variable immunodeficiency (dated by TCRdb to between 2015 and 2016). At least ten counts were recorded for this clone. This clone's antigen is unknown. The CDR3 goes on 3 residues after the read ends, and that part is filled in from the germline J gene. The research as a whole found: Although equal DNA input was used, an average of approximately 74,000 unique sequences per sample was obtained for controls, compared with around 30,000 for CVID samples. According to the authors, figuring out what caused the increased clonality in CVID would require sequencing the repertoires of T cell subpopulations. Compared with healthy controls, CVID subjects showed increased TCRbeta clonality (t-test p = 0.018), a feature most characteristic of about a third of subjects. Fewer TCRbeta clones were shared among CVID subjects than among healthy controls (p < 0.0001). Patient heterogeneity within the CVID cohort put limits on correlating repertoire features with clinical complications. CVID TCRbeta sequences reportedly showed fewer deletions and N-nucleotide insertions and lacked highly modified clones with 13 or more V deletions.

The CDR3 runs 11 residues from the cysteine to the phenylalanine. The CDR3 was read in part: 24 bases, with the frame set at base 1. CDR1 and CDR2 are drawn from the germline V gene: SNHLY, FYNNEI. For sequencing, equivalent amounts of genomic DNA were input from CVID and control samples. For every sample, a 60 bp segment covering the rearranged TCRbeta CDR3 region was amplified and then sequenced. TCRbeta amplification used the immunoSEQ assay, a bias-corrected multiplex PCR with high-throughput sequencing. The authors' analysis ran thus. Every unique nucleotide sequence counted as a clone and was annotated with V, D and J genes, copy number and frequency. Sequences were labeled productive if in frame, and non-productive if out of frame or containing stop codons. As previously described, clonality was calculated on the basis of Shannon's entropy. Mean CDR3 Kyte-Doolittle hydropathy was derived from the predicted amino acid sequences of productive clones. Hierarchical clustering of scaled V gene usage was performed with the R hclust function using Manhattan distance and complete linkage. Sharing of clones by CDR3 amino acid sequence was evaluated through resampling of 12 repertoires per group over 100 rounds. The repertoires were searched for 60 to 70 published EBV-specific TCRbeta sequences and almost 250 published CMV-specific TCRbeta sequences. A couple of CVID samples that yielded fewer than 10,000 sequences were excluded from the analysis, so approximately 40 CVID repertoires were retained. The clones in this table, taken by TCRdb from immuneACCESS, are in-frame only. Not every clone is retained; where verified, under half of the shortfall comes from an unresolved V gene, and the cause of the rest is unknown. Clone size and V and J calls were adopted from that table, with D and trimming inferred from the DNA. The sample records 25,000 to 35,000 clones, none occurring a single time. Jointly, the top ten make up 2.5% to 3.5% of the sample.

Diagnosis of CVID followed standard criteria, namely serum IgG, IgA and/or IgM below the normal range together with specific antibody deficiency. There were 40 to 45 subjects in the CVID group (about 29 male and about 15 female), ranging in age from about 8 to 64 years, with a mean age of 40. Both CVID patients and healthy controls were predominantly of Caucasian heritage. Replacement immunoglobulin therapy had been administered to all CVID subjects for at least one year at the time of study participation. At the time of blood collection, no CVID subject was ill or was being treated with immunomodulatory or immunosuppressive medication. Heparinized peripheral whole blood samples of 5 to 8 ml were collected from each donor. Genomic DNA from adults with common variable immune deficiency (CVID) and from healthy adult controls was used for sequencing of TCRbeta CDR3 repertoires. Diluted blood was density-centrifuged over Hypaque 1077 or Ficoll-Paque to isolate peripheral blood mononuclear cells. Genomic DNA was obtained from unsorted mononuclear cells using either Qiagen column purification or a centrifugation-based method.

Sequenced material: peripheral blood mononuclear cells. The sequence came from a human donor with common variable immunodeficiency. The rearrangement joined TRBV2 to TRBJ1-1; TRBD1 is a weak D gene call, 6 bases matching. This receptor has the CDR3 CASSRDREAFF. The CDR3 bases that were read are TGTGCCAGCAGTCGAGACAGGGAA.